This passage covers 21 T cell receptor beta chains from one sample sequenced in a study of post-analysis software for immune sequencing data. For these receptors, no antigen is known. Tagging with unique molecular identifiers was a feature of the TCR beta cDNA libraries. TCRdb itself ran the PCR reads through MiXCR, one entry per CDR3 protein. The data show roughly 650,000 distinct CDR3 sequences, more than 50% seen once. Study-wide findings and caveats: Controls had lower frequencies than patients of a handful of TRBV segments, which included TRBV5-6, TRBV5-1 and TRBV20-1.

The source material was blood. The origin of the receptors is a girl between 2 and 10 years old with multiple sclerosis.

The rearrangement uses TRBV7-2 and TRBJ1-2; D perhaps matches TRBD1 (5 bases). This CDR3 spans 16 amino acids. Germline V lookup: CDR1 SGHTA, CDR2 FQGNSA. V shed 5 bases and J shed 8 bases, with 24 bases lying between them. For the CDR3, the DNA is TGTGCCAGCAGCCCATTGGGGGGGTTAGATGGCTACGGCTACACCTTC. The encoded protein is CASSPLGGLDGYGYTF.

Notes on this clonotype: At one boundary the junction diverges from the germline segment, which might be a read error. The chain recombines TRBV7-3 with TRBJ2-5; D is perhaps TRBD1 (6 bases). The CDR3 is made up of 13 amino acids. In germline, CDR1 is SGHTA, CDR2 FQGTGA. In DNA, the CDR3 is TGTACCAGCAGCCCGGACAGTAAAGAGACCCAGTACTTC. It encodes CTSSPDSKETQYF. The full variable domain, rest sourced from reference TRBV7-3 and TRBJ2-5, is GAGVSQTPSNKVTEKGKYVELRCDPISGHTALYWYRQSLGQGPEFLIYFQGTGAADDSGLPNDRFFAVRPEGSVSTLKIQRTERGDSAVYLCTSSPDSKETQYFGPGTRLLVL.

This sequence joins TRBV4-1 and TRBJ2-1; D is ambiguous. The CDR3 contains 14 residues. From germline, CDR1 is MGHRA and CDR2 YSYEKL. Trimming took 0 bases from V and 3 from J, leaving 6 bases between them. Here the CDR3 reads CASSQDGHYNEQFF. CDR3 DNA sequence: TGCGCCAGCAGCCAAGATGGGCACTACAATGAGCAGTTCTTC.

This clonotype was observed a single time. This chain links TRBV7-6 with TRBJ2-1, with D perhaps TRBD1 (6 bases). The V gene lost 4 bases and the J gene lost 9 bases, with 13 bases spanning the gap. Germline loops: CDR1 SGHVS, CDR2 FNYEAQ. CDR3 size: 13 residues. CDR3 sequence reads: CASSYGGGSEQFF. CDR3 coding DNA: TGTGCCAGCAGCTATGGGGGCGGTTCTGAGCAGTTCTTC.

This clonotype has a handful of counts. The chain joins TRBV12-3 or TRBV12-4 to TRBJ1-1; D possibly corresponds to TRBD1 (5 bases). Trimming removed 5 bases at V and 5 bases at J, with 9 bases between. The CDR3 consists of 12 residues. In nucleotides, the CDR3 is TGTGCCAGCAGTCTACAGGTGACTGAAGCTTTCTTT. Translation: CASSLQVTEAFF.

This chain connects TRBV5-1 to TRBJ1-2, with D possibly matching TRBD1 (6 bases). Germline CDR1 is SGHRS and CDR2 is YFSETQ. The ends were cut back, 2 bases at V and 7 bases at J, with 18 bases in the middle. The CDR3 runs 15 residues. The CDR3 DNA sequence: TGCGCCAGCAGCTTTTCTGACATGACAGGCCTTGGCTACACCTTC. Its protein product is CASSFSDMTGLGYTF. Together with reference TRBV5-1 and TRBJ1-2, the CDR3 gives the full variable domain: KAGVTQTPRYLIKTRGQQVTLSCSPISGHRSVSWYQQTPGQGLQFLFEYFSETQRNKGNFPGRFSGRQFSNSRSEMNVSTLELGDSALYLCASSFSDMTGLGYTFGSGTRLTVV.

The chain links TRBV29-1 to TRBJ2-3; D is uncertain. CDR3 length equals 11 residues. Germline assignment: CDR1 SQVTM and CDR2 ANQGSEA. Trimming pared 4 bases from V and 6 bases from J, leaving 8 bases between. The CDR3 nucleotides read TGCAGCGTTGGGAGAGTGGATACGCAGTATTTT. This encodes CSVGRVDTQYF.

Here the CDR3 DNA reads TGTGCCAGCAGGAGTACGTATGAGCAGTTCTTC. It is translated as CASRSTYEQFF. The chain is built from TRBV2 and TRBJ2-1; D remains unclear. CDR3 length equals 11 residues. CDR1 SNHLY and CDR2 FYNNEI come from the germline V gene. The ends were cut back, 6 bases at V and 8 bases at J, with 8 bases in the middle.

The CDR3 loop reads CASSLYDLADTQYF. CDR3 in DNA: TGTGCCAGCAGCTTATATGATCTTGCAGATACGCAGTATTTT. The V call is TRBV7-2, the J call TRBJ2-3; D not resolved. Trimming removed 2 bases at V and 4 bases at J, with 10 bases between. Germline V lookup: CDR1 SGHTA, CDR2 FQGNSA. The CDR3 sequence is 14 residues long.

CDR3 bases: TGTGCCAGCAAAGAAGGGGCGGCAGGAAACCCCTACAATGAGCAGTTCTTC. The encoded protein is CASKEGAAGNPYNEQFF. This chain uses TRBV6-1 with TRBJ2-1; possible D gene TRBD1, 5 bases. The germline CDR1 and CDR2 sequences are MNHNS and SASEGT. The CDR3 runs 17 residues. V was trimmed by 7 bases and J by 2 bases, leaving 21 bases between them.

The chain recombines TRBV27 with TRBJ2-6; D not certain. This CDR3 is 14 amino acids long. Germline CDR1 and CDR2: MNHEY and SMNVEV (reference sequence). Trimming shortened V by 8 bases and J by 0 bases, and 8 bases separated the two germline ends. The CDR3 sequence: CASLQSSGANVLTF. The CDR3 coding sequence is TGTGCCAGCTTACAGAGCTCTGGGGCCAACGTCCTGACTTTC.

The chain employs TRBV20-1 and TRBJ2-1; TRBD2 matches at 12 bases. Germline CDR1 is DFQATT and CDR2 is SNEGSKA (reference sequence). The trim removed 5 bases at V and 5 bases at J, leaving 7 bases unmatched. The CDR3 runs to 15 residues. CDR3 amino acids: CSAPKLAGGNNEQFF. Written as DNA, the CDR3 is TGCAGTGCTCCAAAACTAGCGGGGGGAAACAATGAGCAGTTCTTC.

This clonotype was detected a few times. The J gene is TRBJ1-2, the V gene TRBV15, with unresolved D. The germline V gene encodes CDR1 LNHNV and CDR2 YYDKDF (reference sequence). CDR3 length equals 14 residues. V lost 3 bases to trimming and J lost 4 bases, with 12 bases between them. The DNA for the CDR3 is TGTGCCACCAGCAGTGGACGGGGATCCTATGGCTACACCTTC. Translation: CATSSGRGSYGYTF.

The chain links TRBV20-1 to TRBJ2-1; D is tentatively TRBD1 or TRBD2 (6 bases each). The CDR3 covers 16 residues. V lost 0 bases and J 4 bases, leaving 16 bases between the germline ends. Looked up from germline, CDR1 is DFQATT and CDR2 is SNEGSKA (reference sequence). The chain's CDR3 is CSARDSGGGLYNEQFF. For the CDR3, the DNA is TGCAGTGCTAGAGATTCGGGTGGGGGGCTTTACAATGAGCAGTTCTTC.

This clonotype was seen more than once but under ten times. The rearrangement joins TRBV5-1 to TRBJ2-3; 9 bases are a match to TRBD1. Germline values: CDR1 SGHRS, CDR2 YFSETQ. This CDR3 comprises 16 residues. The J segment lost 2 bases and the V segment lost 5 bases, leaving 9 bases of the junction unmatched. The CDR3 DNA is TGCGCCAGCAGTCCTCCCGACAGGGGGGTCACAGATACGCAGTATTTT. Translation gives CASSPPDRGVTDTQYF.

This clonotype has only one observation. The V and J genes are TRBV20-1 and TRBJ2-1; weak D call: TRBD1 (5 bases). This CDR3 has 12 amino acids. Germline CDR1 and CDR2: DFQATT and SNEGSKA (reference sequence). Trimming stripped 6 bases from V and 8 bases from J, with 14 bases between. In DNA form, the CDR3 reads TGCAGTGCAAAGGGGTTGGTAGATGAGCAGTTCTTC. Translated, it gives CSAKGLVDEQFF.

The chain has TRBV29-1 and TRBJ1-2; no clear D gene. In germline, CDR1 is SQVTM, CDR2 ANQGSEA. Trimming took off 5 bases at V and 6 bases at J, with 7 bases between the two ends. The CDR3 consists of 10 residues. The CDR3 DNA is TGCAGCGTTCATCAGGATGGCTACACCTTC. Translation: CSVHQDGYTF.

The chain couples TRBV12-3 or TRBV12-4 to TRBJ1-1; D may be TRBD1 (5 bases). The CDR3 spans 13 residues. V was clipped by 3 bases and J by 5 bases, with 10 bases between them. This CDR3 is CASSFKGRTEAFF. The CDR3 nucleotides read TGTGCCAGCAGTTTTAAGGGGAGGACTGAAGCTTTCTTT.

The genes are TRBV25-1 and TRBJ1-1; 8 nucleotides align to TRBD1. CDR1 and CDR2 (germline): MGHDK, SYGVNS. The CDR3 loop spans 13 amino acids. V shed 8 bases and J 0 bases; nucleotides not matched to a gene: 2. CDR3 residues: CASRDRLNTEAFF. CDR3 sequence (DNA): TGTGCCAGCCGGGACAGGCTGAACACTGAAGCTTTCTTT.

In its sample, this clonotype was seen a few times. The CDR3 DNA follows: TGCAGCGTTGCGGTGTTGGGCTACAATGAGCAGTTCTTC. Amino acids: CSVAVLGYNEQFF. The chain recombines TRBV29-1 with TRBJ2-1; D is ambiguous. Trimming took off 4 bases at V and 3 bases at J, with 10 bases between the two ends. Per the germline V gene, CDR1 is SQVTM and CDR2 is ANQGSEA. There are 13 residues in the CDR3.

This clonotype was detected only once. The CDR3 nucleotides are TGCAGTGCTTCTCAGCGACAGGGGGTAGAGACCCAGTACTTC. Amino acids: CSASQRQGVETQYF. V usage is TRBV20-1 and J usage is TRBJ2-5, with 9 bases identical to TRBD1. The germline gives CDR1 DFQATT, CDR2 SNEGSKA (reference sequence). The V segment lost 5 bases and the J segment 4 bases; nucleotides outside the gene matches: 8. The length of the CDR3 is 14 residues.